This T cell receptor beta chain was captured in a study of molecular identifiers for immune sequencing clone quantification. As concerns this clonotype: Its antigen is unidentified.

The V gene lost 3 bases and the J gene lost 1 base, with 10 bases spanning the gap. This CDR3 region has 14 residues. Germline V CDR1 and CDR2: SGHRS, YFSETQ. For bulk TCR libraries, previously described methods and listed TCR primers were used. TCRdb fed the PCR reads into MiXCR, producing one record per CDR3 protein. The sample includes 85,000 to 100,000 distinct CDR3 sequences, approximately 22% seen only once; the top ten take more than 1%. Study-wide findings and caveats: More than 850,000 naive cells reportedly did not prevent detection of spiked Jurkat TCR RNA from one cell.

The clonotype originates from a human donor in good health. Some libraries in this study had Jurkat cell RNA spiked in. Sequencing was carried out using naive CD8+ T cells from blood, with Jurkat cell RNA spiked in. Documented subset: FACS-sorted CD8+CD4-CCR7+CD45RA+ naive T cells. The chain combines TRBV5-1 with TRBJ1-1; possibly TRBD1 for D (5 bases). CDR3 DNA sequence: TGCGCCAGCAGCTCCTTTGGGGCGAACACTGAAGCTTTCTTT. Amino acid sequence: CASSSFGANTEAFF. Full variable domain (remainder filled in from reference TRBV5-1 and TRBJ1-1): KAGVTQTPRYLIKTRGQQVTLSCSPISGHRSVSWYQQTPGQGLQFLFEYFSETQRNKGNFPGRFSGRQFSNSRSEMNVSTLELGDSALYLCASSSFGANTEAFFGQGTRLTVV.